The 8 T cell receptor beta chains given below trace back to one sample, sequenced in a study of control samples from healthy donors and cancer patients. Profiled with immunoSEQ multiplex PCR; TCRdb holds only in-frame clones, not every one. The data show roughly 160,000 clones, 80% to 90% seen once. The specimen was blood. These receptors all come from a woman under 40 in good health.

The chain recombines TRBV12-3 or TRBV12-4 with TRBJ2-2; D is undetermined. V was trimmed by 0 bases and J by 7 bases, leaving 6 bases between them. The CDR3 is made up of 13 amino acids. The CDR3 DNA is TGTGCCAGCAGTTTAGCGCTCGGCGGGGAGCTGTTTTTT. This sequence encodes CASSLALGGELFF.

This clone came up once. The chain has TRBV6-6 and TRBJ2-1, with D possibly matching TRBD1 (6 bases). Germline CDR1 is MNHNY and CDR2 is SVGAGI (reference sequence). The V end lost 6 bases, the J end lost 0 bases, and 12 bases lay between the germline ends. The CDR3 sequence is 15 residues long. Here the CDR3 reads CASSPQGSSYNEQFF. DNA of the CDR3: TGTGCCAGCAGCCCACAGGGAAGCTCCTACAATGAGCAGTTCTTC.

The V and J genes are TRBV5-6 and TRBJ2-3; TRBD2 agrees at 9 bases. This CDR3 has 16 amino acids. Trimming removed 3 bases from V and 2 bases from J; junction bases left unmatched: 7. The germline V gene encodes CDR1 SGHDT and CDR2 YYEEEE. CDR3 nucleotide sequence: TGTGCCAGCAGCTCCTTAGCGGGGGACAACACAGATACGCAGTATTTT. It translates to CASSSLAGDNTDTQYF.

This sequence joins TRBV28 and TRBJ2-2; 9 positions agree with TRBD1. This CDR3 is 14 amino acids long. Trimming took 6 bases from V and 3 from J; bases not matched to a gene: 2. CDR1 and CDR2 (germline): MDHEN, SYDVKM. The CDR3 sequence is CASRDRGDTGELFF. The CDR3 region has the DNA TGTGCCAGCAGAGACAGGGGGGACACCGGGGAGCTGTTTTTT.

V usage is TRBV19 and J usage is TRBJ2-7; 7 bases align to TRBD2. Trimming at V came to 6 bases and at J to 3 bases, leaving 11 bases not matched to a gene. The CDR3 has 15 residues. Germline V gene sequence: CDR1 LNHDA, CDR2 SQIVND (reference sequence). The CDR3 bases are TGTGCCAGTAGCACTACCACTAGCGCGGGCTACGAGCAGTACTTC. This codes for CASSTTTSAGYEQYF. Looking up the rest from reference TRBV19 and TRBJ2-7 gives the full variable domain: DGGITQSPKYLFRKEGQNVTLSCEQNLNHDAMYWYRQDPGQGLRLIYYSQIVNDFQKGDIAEGYSVSREKKESFPLTVTSAQKNPTAFYLCASSTTTSAGYEQYFGPGTRLTVT.

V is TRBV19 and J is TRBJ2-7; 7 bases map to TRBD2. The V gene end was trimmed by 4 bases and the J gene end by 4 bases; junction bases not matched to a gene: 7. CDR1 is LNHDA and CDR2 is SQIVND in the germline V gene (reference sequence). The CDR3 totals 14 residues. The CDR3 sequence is CASSTVGGRYEQYF. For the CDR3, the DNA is TGTGCCAGTAGTACGGTGGGCGGGAGATACGAGCAGTACTTC.

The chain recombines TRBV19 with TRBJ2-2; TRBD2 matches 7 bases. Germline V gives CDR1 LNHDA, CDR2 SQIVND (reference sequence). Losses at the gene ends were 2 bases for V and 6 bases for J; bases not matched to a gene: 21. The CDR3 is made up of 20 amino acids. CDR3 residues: CASSISWGRAFLDLPGELFF. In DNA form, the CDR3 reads TGTGCCAGTAGTATAAGTTGGGGGAGGGCTTTTCTAGACCTTCCCGGGGAGCTGTTTTTT.

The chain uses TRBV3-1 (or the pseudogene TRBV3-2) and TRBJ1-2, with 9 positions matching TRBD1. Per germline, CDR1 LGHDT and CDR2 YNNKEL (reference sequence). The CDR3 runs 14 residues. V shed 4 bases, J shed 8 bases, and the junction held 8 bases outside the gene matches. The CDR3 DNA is TGTGCCAGCAGCCCCCTAACAGGGGGCGAGGGCTACACCTTC. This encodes CASSPLTGGEGYTF.